Given below is one T cell receptor (beta chain) in context. Other nucleotide sequences from this sample produce the same CDR3. This sample is part of a study of blood T cell repertoires in COVID-19. CDR1 and CDR2 (germline): MNHEY, SVGAGI. The CDR3 extends over 14 amino acids. V lost 0 bases, J lost 8 bases, and 8 bases lay in between. Produced via immunoSEQ multiplex PCR; TCRdb's table is partial and in-frame only. The table has approximately 200,000 clones, 70% to 85% seen once. The sequenced sample consisted of peripheral blood. The sequence came from a woman aged 45-59 years with acute or convalescent COVID-19. The gene calls are TRBV6-5 and TRBJ1-6; D call uncertain. The CDR3 DNA reads as TGTGCCAGCAGTTACTCGAGTTCTGATTCACCCCTCCACTTT. It yields the protein CASSYSSSDSPLHF.